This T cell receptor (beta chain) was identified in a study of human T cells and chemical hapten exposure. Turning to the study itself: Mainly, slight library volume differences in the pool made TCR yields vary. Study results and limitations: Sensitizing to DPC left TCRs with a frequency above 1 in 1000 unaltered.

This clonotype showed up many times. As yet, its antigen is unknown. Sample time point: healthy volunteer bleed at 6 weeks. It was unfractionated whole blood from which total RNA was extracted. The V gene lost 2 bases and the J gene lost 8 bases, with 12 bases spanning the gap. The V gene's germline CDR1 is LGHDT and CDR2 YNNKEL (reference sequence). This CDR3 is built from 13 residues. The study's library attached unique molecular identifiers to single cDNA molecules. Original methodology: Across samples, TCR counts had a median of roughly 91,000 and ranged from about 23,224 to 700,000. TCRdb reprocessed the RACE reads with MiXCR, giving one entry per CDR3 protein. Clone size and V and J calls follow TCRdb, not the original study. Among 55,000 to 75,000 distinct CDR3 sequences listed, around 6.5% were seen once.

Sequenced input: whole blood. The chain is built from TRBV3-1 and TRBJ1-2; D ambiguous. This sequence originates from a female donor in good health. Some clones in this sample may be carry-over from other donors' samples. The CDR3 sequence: CASSQTRLLGYTF. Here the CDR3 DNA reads TGTGCCAGCAGCCAAACTCGACTCCTCGGCTACACCTTC.